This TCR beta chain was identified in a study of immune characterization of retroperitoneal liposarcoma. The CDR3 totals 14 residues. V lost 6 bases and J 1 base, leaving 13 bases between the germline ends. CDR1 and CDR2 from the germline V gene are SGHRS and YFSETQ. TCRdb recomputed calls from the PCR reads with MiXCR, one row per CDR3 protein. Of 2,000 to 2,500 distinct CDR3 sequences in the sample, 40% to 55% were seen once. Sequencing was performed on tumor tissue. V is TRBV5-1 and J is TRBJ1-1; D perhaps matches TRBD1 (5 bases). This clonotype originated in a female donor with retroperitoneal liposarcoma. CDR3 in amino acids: CASTRAGGNTEAFF. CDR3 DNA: TGCGCCAGCACCCGGGCCGGGGGGAACACTGAAGCTTTCTTT.